A single sample gave rise to the 27 T cell receptor beta chains below, sequenced in a study of graft-versus-host responses after intestinal transplantation. Their antigen targets remain unknown. The repertoire was sequenced with immunoSEQ multiplex PCR; TCRdb's copy has only in-frame clones and lacks some. The sample holds more than 80,000 clones; around 90% are singletons and the top ten take roughly 0.28%. The input for sequencing was unstimulated CD4+ T cells sorted from spleen or lymph node cells, taken before transplant. The receptors were gathered from a human donor who was the organ donor for an intestinal transplant.

This sequence joins TRBV19 and TRBJ2-5; D not certain. Trimming stripped 4 bases from V and 5 bases from J, with 14 bases between. There are 14 residues in the CDR3. Germline V lookup: CDR1 LNHDA, CDR2 SQIVND (reference sequence). The CDR3, as DNA: TGTGCCAGTAGTACCCAGGCAGTTGGGGAGACCCAGTACTTC. It is translated as CASSTQAVGETQYF. The full variable domain, its missing parts supplied by reference TRBV19 and TRBJ2-5, is DGGITQSPKYLFRKEGQNVTLSCEQNLNHDAMYWYRQDPGQGLRLIYYSQIVNDFQKGDIAEGYSVSREKKESFPLTVTSAQKNPTAFYLCASSTQAVGETQYFGPGTRLLVL.

This CDR3 is CASSQSYGYTF. CDR3 coding DNA: TGTGCCAGCAGTCAGTCCTATGGCTACACCTTC. V and J are TRBV5-6 and TRBJ1-2; D is undetermined. CDR1 is SGHDT, CDR2 YYEEEE, per germline. Trimming left V 5 bases short and J 4 bases short, with 6 bases between. The CDR3 runs 11 residues.

The rearrangement uses TRBV14 and TRBJ1-4; D is uncertain. Per the germline V gene, CDR1 is SGHDN and CDR2 is FVKESK. The CDR3 length is 14 residues. Trimming left V 4 bases short and J 7 bases short, with 13 bases between. CDR3 nucleotide sequence: TGTGCCAGCAGCCGCGGACTAGTGGGTGAAAAACTGTTTTTT. As protein: CASSRGLVGEKLFF.

V is TRBV7-2 and J is TRBJ2-1, with D possibly TRBD1 on 5 matching bases. Trimming removed 5 bases from V and 9 bases from J, with 8 bases in between. Germline V gives CDR1 SGHTA, CDR2 FQGNSA. The CDR3 has 11 amino acids. Here the CDR3 DNA reads TGTGCCAGCAGCCCGCAGGGTGAGCAGTTCTTC. Protein sequence: CASSPQGEQFF.

The genes are TRBV19 and TRBJ2-5; 9 bases match TRBD1. CDR3 length equals 12 residues. From germline, CDR1 is LNHDA and CDR2 SQIVND (reference sequence). The trim removed 8 bases at V and 5 bases at J, leaving 3 bases unmatched. CDR3: CASGTGSETQYF. CDR3 in DNA: TGTGCCAGTGGGACAGGGTCGGAGACCCAGTACTTC.

The chain uses TRBV6-5 and TRBJ1-3, with TRBD1 matching 8 bases. CDR1 MNHEY and CDR2 SVGAGI come from the germline V gene. Trimming at V came to 4 bases and at J to 3 bases, leaving 5 bases not matched to a gene. This CDR3 comprises 15 residues. The CDR3 nucleotides are TGTGCCAGCAGTTCGTACAGGGGGAGTGGAAACACCATATATTTT. It yields the protein CASSSYRGSGNTIYF.

This clone showed up just a few times. The chain joins TRBV4-3 to TRBJ2-3; TRBD2 might be the D (6 bases). Trimming left V 2 bases short and J 6 bases short, with 9 bases between. The CDR3 is made up of 13 amino acids. CDR1 and CDR2 (germline): LGHNA, YSLEER. This CDR3 is CASSQMLADTQYF. CDR3 nucleotides: TGCGCCAGCAGCCAAATGCTAGCGGATACGCAGTATTTT.

The rearrangement uses TRBV9 and TRBJ1-3, with D perhaps matching TRBD1 (5 bases). The germline V gene has CDR1 SGDLS and CDR2 YYNGEE. This CDR3 has 15 residues. V was shortened by 3 bases and J by 0 bases, with 10 bases between the two germline ends. The DNA for the CDR3 is TGTGCCAGCAGCGCGGACATCGCCTCTGGAAACACCATATATTTT. It is translated as CASSADIASGNTIYF.

DNA of the CDR3: TGTGCCAGCAGCTTAGGCCTTGTTTTGTACTCCTACAATGAGCAGTTCTTC. Protein: CASSLGLVLYSYNEQFF. This chain links TRBV13 with TRBJ2-1; D unclear. CDR3 length equals 17 residues. Per germline, CDR1 PRHDT and CDR2 FYEKMQ (reference sequence). Trimming removed 0 bases from V and 0 bases from J, with 12 bases in between.

This chain's CDR3 is CASSPPLWGGQIGSNYTGELFF. The CDR3 nucleotides are TGTGCCAGCAGCCCCCCACTCTGGGGGGGGCAAATTGGTTCTAACTACACCGGGGAGCTGTTTTTT. The chain employs TRBV4-2 and TRBJ2-2, with a weak D call TRBD2 (7 bases). CDR3 length equals 22 residues. Trimming removed 4 bases at V and 3 bases at J, with 33 bases between. In germline, CDR1 is LGHNA, CDR2 YNFKEQ.

The CDR3 protein is CASSQVDGGDYGYTF. For the CDR3, the DNA is TGCGCCAGCAGCCAAGTAGATGGGGGGGACTATGGCTACACCTTC. V and J are TRBV4-3 and TRBJ1-2; possibly TRBD1 for D (5 bases). Germline V gene lookup returns CDR1 LGHNA and CDR2 YSLEER. The length of the CDR3 is 15 residues. V was trimmed by 1 base and J by 3 bases, leaving 12 bases between them.

The chain combines TRBV5-5 with TRBJ1-1; 12 bases map to TRBD1. Germline V gene data show CDR1 as SGHKS and CDR2 as YYEKEE (reference sequence). Trimming took 1 base from V and 7 from J; bases not matched to a gene: 14. This CDR3 is built from 18 residues. CDR3 region: CASSLFVSGTGGRVEAFF. CDR3 nucleotides: TGTGCCAGCAGCTTGTTTGTCTCCGGGACAGGGGGCCGGGTTGAAGCTTTCTTT.

This clone was seen just once. CDR3 loop: CASSPRTLSSYEQYF. The CDR3 DNA reads TGTGCCAGCAGCCCTCGGACACTTAGCTCCTACGAGCAGTACTTC. This rearrangement joins TRBV7-2 to TRBJ2-7; D possibly corresponds to TRBD1 (5 bases). The V gene's germline CDR1 is SGHTA and CDR2 FQGNSA. V lost 5 bases, J lost 0 bases, and 14 bases lay in between. This CDR3 is built from 15 residues.

The table lists this clone with a count of one. V is TRBV5-6 and J is TRBJ2-5; tentatively, D is TRBD2 (7 bases). V lost 4 bases, J lost 7 bases, and 17 bases lay in between. This CDR3 comprises 14 residues. Per the germline V gene, CDR1 is SGHDT and CDR2 is YYEEEE. CDR3 protein: CASSPGGADRTQYF. DNA for the CDR3: TGTGCCAGCAGCCCGGGGGGCGCGGACCGGACCCAGTACTTC.

Of note for this clone: Different DNA sequences within this sample yield the same CDR3. The gene calls are TRBV6-5 and TRBJ2-3, with unresolved D. V was cut by 4 bases and J by 8 bases, with 7 bases left in between. Germline-derived CDR1 and CDR2 are MNHEY and SVGAGI. This CDR3 has 11 residues. The CDR3 is CASSSGGTQYF. DNA for the CDR3: TGTGCCAGCAGTTCCGGTGGTACGCAGTATTTT.

This chain connects TRBV4-3 to TRBJ2-3; 10 positions agree with TRBD2. Looked up from germline, CDR1 is LGHNA and CDR2 is YSLEER. Trimming took 1 base from V and 5 from J; bases not matched to a gene: 3. The CDR3 has 15 residues. The CDR3 is CASSQGASGRDTQYF. CDR3 sequence (DNA): TGCGCCAGCAGCCAAGGGGCTAGCGGGAGAGATACGCAGTATTTT.

As DNA, the CDR3 is TGTGCCAGCAGCCTGACAGGGGGCGCCTTTTACGAGCAGTACTTC. Translated, it gives CASSLTGGAFYEQYF. This chain joins TRBV7-9 and TRBJ2-7, with TRBD1 identical over 10 bases. This CDR3 is 15 amino acids long. V lost 5 bases to trimming and J lost 4 bases; unmatched junction nucleotides: 8. Germline-derived CDR1 and CDR2 are SEHNR and FQNEAQ (reference sequence).

The chain couples TRBV18 to TRBJ1-1; 8 nucleotides agree with TRBD1. The CDR3 has 13 amino acids. The ends lost 3 bases at V and 5 bases at J; junction bases unmatched: 2. The germline gives CDR1 KGHSH, CDR2 LQKENI. The CDR3 here is CASSPGTGTEAFF. The CDR3 DNA reads as TGTGCCAGCTCACCTGGGACAGGTACTGAAGCTTTCTTT.

This sequence joins TRBV30 and TRBJ1-4; D remains unclear. Germline CDR1 reads GTSNPN; CDR2 reads SVGIG (reference sequence). The CDR3 runs 13 residues. With 2 bases removed from V and 8 bases from J, the gap between germline ends came to 12 bases. The chain's CDR3 is CAWSSGAPEKLFF. Here the CDR3 DNA reads TGTGCCTGGAGTTCCGGAGCTCCGGAAAAACTGTTTTTT.

J is TRBJ2-4 and V is TRBV7-9; D possibly corresponds to TRBD2 (6 bases). The germline gives CDR1 SEHNR, CDR2 FQNEAQ (reference sequence). The germline V and J ends were trimmed by 4 bases and 7 bases, with 20 bases remaining between them. This CDR3 has 16 amino acids. Written as DNA, the CDR3 is TGTGCCAGCAGCTCTACCCGGGAGAGAGGGTTCAACATTCAGTACTTC. Translation gives CASSSTRERGFNIQYF. Full variable domain (rest looked up from reference TRBV7-9 and TRBJ2-4): DTGVSQNPRHKITKRGQNVTFRCDPISEHNRLYWYRQTLGQGPEFLTYFQNEAQLEKSRLLSDRFSAERPKGSFSTLEIQRTEQGDSAMYLCASSSTRERGFNIQYFGAGTRLSVL.

The rearrangement links TRBV5-4 to TRBJ1-5; D remains unclear. The length of the CDR3 is 16 residues. Looked up from germline, CDR1 is SGHNT and CDR2 is YYREEE (reference sequence). V was shortened by 4 bases and J by 8 bases, with 22 bases between the two germline ends. As DNA, the CDR3 is TGTGCCAGCAGCCCTTCTCCGACCTCAAAAGCGGAGCCCCAGCATTTT. Its protein product is CASSPSPTSKAEPQHF.

The chain has TRBV11-3 and TRBJ2-3, with D tentatively TRBD2 (6 bases). The CDR3 has 15 amino acids. The V gene lost 1 base and the J gene lost 1 base, with 9 bases spanning the gap. In germline, CDR1 is SGHNT, CDR2 YENEEA. CDR3 loop: CASSLGGIRTDTQYF. The CDR3 region has the DNA TGTGCCAGCAGCTTAGGCGGGATACGCACAGATACGCAGTATTTT.

The gene calls are TRBV11-3 and TRBJ2-7; D is possibly TRBD2 (6 bases). V shed 5 bases and J shed 7 bases, with 12 bases lying between them. The germline gives CDR1 SGHNT, CDR2 YENEEA. CDR3 size: 12 residues. CDR3 sequence reads: CASSPGSWEQYF. The CDR3 region has the DNA TGTGCCAGCAGCCCCGGGAGCTGGGAGCAGTACTTC.

This clone was counted between two and nine times. The chain is built from TRBV5-1 and TRBJ1-3; tentatively, D is TRBD1 (5 bases). Germline V lookup: CDR1 SGHRS, CDR2 YFSETQ. This CDR3 is built from 15 residues. Trimming removed 3 bases at V and 2 bases at J, with 12 bases between. CDR3 bases: TGCGCCAGCAGCTGGGGGGAGTCGGCTGGAAACACCATATATTTT. Protein sequence: CASSWGESAGNTIYF.

This clone was found a few times. The rearrangement links TRBV19 to TRBJ2-5, with 7 bases aligning to TRBD2. The J call is doubtful: the DNA matches TRBJ2-7 better. CDR1 is LNHDA and CDR2 is SQIVND in the germline V gene (reference sequence). This CDR3 spans 13 amino acids. The CDR3 DNA sequence: TGTGCCAGTAGTCCCTGGGGGGGCTACGAGCAGTACTTC. Residues: CASSPWGGYEQYF.

J is TRBJ1-2 and V is TRBV9, with D possibly TRBD1 on 6 matching bases. The CDR3 loop spans 14 amino acids. Germline V gene lookup returns CDR1 SGDLS and CDR2 YYNGEE. V was cut by 3 bases and J by 2 bases, with 11 bases left in between. The CDR3 loop reads CASSEGTSNYGYTF. CDR3 DNA sequence: TGTGCCAGCAGCGAAGGGACATCGAACTATGGCTACACCTTC.

This clone has more than one count but fewer than ten. J is TRBJ2-3 and V is TRBV9, with 10 bases fitting TRBD2. V trimming: 2 bases; J trimming: 1 base; junction bases outside the gene matches: 16. CDR1 and CDR2 from the germline V gene are SGDLS and YYNGEE. The CDR3 totals 20 residues. The CDR3 loop reads CASSVAPSGRLFRGTDTQYF. CDR3 nucleotides: TGTGCCAGCAGCGTGGCCCCTAGCGGGAGATTGTTTCGGGGCACAGATACGCAGTATTTT.